Shown below are 21 T cell receptor beta chains from a single sample sequenced in a study of shared clonotypes between healthy human individuals. TCRdb's copy holds only in-frame clones and misses some; the assay was immunoSEQ multiplex PCR. The table lists approximately 620,000 clones, 97% of them singletons, with about 0.057% in the top ten. The sample consisted of naive CD4+ T cells sorted from blood. As to subset: CD45RA+ positively selected. All receptors come from a young woman in good health.

The chain employs TRBV19 and TRBJ2-7; D perhaps matches TRBD2 (5 bases). The germline CDR1 and CDR2 sequences are LNHDA and SQIVND (reference sequence). Trimming took off 3 bases at V and 7 bases at J, with 19 bases between the two ends. The CDR3 sequence is 15 residues long. The CDR3 region has the DNA TGTGCCAGTAGTATCAGCGCAGTTTCTCGGAGGGAGCAGTACTTC. The encoded protein is CASSISAVSRREQYF. Based on the CDR3 plus reference TRBV19 and TRBJ2-7, the full variable domain is DGGITQSPKYLFRKEGQNVTLSCEQNLNHDAMYWYRQDPGQGLRLIYYSQIVNDFQKGDIAEGYSVSREKKESFPLTVTSAQKNPTAFYLCASSISAVSRREQYFGPGTRLTVT.

The CDR3 protein is CASSLRLDTGELFF. In DNA form, the CDR3 reads TGTGCCAGCTCCCTTAGGTTGGACACCGGGGAGCTGTTTTTT. The genes are TRBV18 and TRBJ2-2; D gene ambiguous. Germline V gene sequence: CDR1 KGHSH, CDR2 LQKENI. This CDR3 contains 14 residues. Trimming took off 6 bases at V and 3 bases at J, with 11 bases between the two ends.

This chain connects TRBV5-4 to TRBJ2-7; 14 nucleotides agree with TRBD2. CDR1 SGHNT and CDR2 YYREEE come from the germline V gene (reference sequence). J was trimmed by 8 bases and V by 0 bases; bases with no gene match: 4. CDR3 length: 15 amino acids. The CDR3 loop is CASSLAGTSGSKQYF. For the CDR3, the DNA is TGTGCCAGCAGCTTGGCCGGGACTAGCGGGAGCAAGCAGTACTTC.

The J gene is TRBJ1-1, the V gene TRBV29-1; TRBD1 might be the D (5 bases). CDR1 and CDR2 from the germline V gene are SQVTM and ANQGSEA. V was cut by 7 bases and J by 1 base, with 13 bases left in between. This CDR3 is 13 amino acids long. The CDR3 protein is CSAAGTENTEAFF. In DNA, the CDR3 is TGCAGCGCCGCGGGGACGGAGAACACTGAAGCTTTCTTT.

Comment on this clone: Germline and junction disagree at one end, which may indicate a read error. The chain joins TRBV6-6 to TRBJ2-5, with no clear D. Germline V gives CDR1 MNHNY, CDR2 SVGAGI (reference sequence). The CDR3 has 15 residues. CDR3 residues: CATSRRAAAGETQYF. CDR3 DNA sequence: TGTGCCACCAGTCGGCGAGCTGCGGCCGGGGAGACCCAGTACTTC.

The V gene is TRBV7-9, the J gene TRBJ2-2, with TRBD2 matching over 8 bases. Germline V CDR1 and CDR2: SEHNR, FQNEAQ (reference sequence). With 11 bases clipped from V and 3 bases from J, the junction kept 8 bases outside the gene matches. The CDR3 loop spans 14 amino acids. CDR3 coding DNA: TGTGCCTTTAAAGCGGGAGAAGACACCGGGGAGCTGTTTTTT. Its translation: CAFKAGEDTGELFF.

The J gene is TRBJ2-3, the V gene TRBV29-1; 8 bases are shared with TRBD1. Germline V CDR1 and CDR2: SQVTM, ANQGSEA. The CDR3 loop spans 15 amino acids. V dropped 0 bases and J dropped 0; count of bases not matched to a gene: 2. The CDR3 region is CSVEDWTGSTDTQYF. CDR3 nucleotide sequence: TGCAGCGTTGAAGATTGGACAGGGAGCACAGATACGCAGTATTTT.

The CDR3 protein is CSVEEHPSSYNEQFF. CDR3 nucleotides: TGCAGCGTTGAAGAACACCCGAGCTCCTACAATGAGCAGTTCTTC. The chain has TRBV29-1 and TRBJ2-1, with D hard to call. The germline CDR1 and CDR2 sequences are SQVTM and ANQGSEA. The CDR3 covers 15 residues. Trimming removed 0 bases from V and 0 bases from J, with 9 bases in between.

The genes are TRBV19 and TRBJ2-2; D gene ambiguous. The length of the CDR3 is 14 residues. V was shortened by 1 base and J by 5 bases, with 8 bases between the two germline ends. Per the germline V gene, CDR1 is LNHDA and CDR2 is SQIVND (reference sequence). The DNA of the CDR3 is TGTGCCAGTAGTATAGGAGGCGGAACCGGGGAGCTGTTTTTT. It is translated as CASSIGGGTGELFF.

J is TRBJ1-5 and V is TRBV29-1; a possible D gene is TRBD1 (5 bases). Germline CDR1 SQVTM, CDR2 ANQGSEA. V shed 6 bases and J shed 2 bases, with 17 bases lying between them. This CDR3 spans 15 amino acids. In nucleotides, the CDR3 is TGCAGCGTGATGACGGGGCCTGGCGGCAATCAGCCCCAGCATTTT. Amino acids: CSVMTGPGGNQPQHF.

This chain's CDR3 is CASRPPAGGTGELFF. The CDR3 DNA reads as TGTGCCAGCAGACCCCCGGCAGGGGGCACCGGGGAGCTGTTTTTT. The chain combines TRBV28 with TRBJ2-2, with 7 nucleotides matching TRBD1. CDR3 length equals 15 residues. CDR1 is MDHEN, CDR2 SYDVKM, per germline. The V and J ends lost 6 bases and 4 bases, in that order; junction bases with no gene match: 8.

The V and J genes are TRBV27 and TRBJ2-1, with D possibly being TRBD2 (5 bases). Trimming pared 3 bases from V and 4 bases from J, leaving 16 bases between. The CDR3 spans 16 residues. Looked up from germline, CDR1 is MNHEY and CDR2 is SMNVEV (reference sequence). CDR3 sequence reads: CASSLARTPRYNEQFF. CDR3 coding DNA: TGTGCCAGCAGTTTGGCGAGGACTCCCAGATACAATGAGCAGTTCTTC.

The chain carries TRBV25-1 and TRBJ1-3; D gene ambiguous. V lost 3 bases to trimming and J lost 0 bases, with 15 bases between them. The germline CDR1 and CDR2 sequences are MGHDK and SYGVNS. CDR3 length: 17 amino acids. CDR3 DNA: TGTGCCAGCAGTGACCTCGGGGTCGGATCCTCTGGAAACACCATATATTTT. Translated, it gives CASSDLGVGSSGNTIYF.

The chain uses TRBV7-9 and TRBJ2-7, with TRBD2 as a possible D gene (6 bases). The germline V and J ends were trimmed by 6 bases and 1 base, with 13 bases remaining between them. Germline CDR1 and CDR2: SEHNR and FQNEAQ (reference sequence). The CDR3 contains 14 residues. This CDR3 reads CASSPTGTSYEQYF. The DNA of the CDR3 is TGTGCCAGCAGTCCAACCGGGACTTCCTACGAGCAGTACTTC.

The chain recombines TRBV28 with TRBJ2-1; TRBD1 agrees at 9 bases. Germline CDR1 is MDHEN and CDR2 is SYDVKM. The ends lost 2 bases at V and 5 bases at J; junction bases unmatched: 4. The CDR3 is 15 residues long. The CDR3 loop is CASSLPGTGNNEQFF. The CDR3, as DNA: TGTGCCAGCAGTTTACCCGGGACAGGGAACAATGAGCAGTTCTTC.

In DNA form, the CDR3 reads TGCGCCAGCGGCGGCTGGGGACTCGGTCAGCCCCAGCATTTT. Translated: CASGGWGLGQPQHF. The rearrangement links TRBV10-1 to TRBJ1-5; maybe TRBD1 (5 bases). There are 14 residues in the CDR3. Per the germline V gene, CDR1 is WNHNN and CDR2 is SYGVQD (reference sequence). V was cut by 8 bases and J by 6 bases, with 17 bases left in between.

V usage is TRBV28 and J usage is TRBJ1-1; D perhaps matches TRBD1 (6 bases). The CDR3 runs to 15 residues. V was cut by 7 bases and J by 1 base, with 16 bases left in between. Germline V gene lookup returns CDR1 MDHEN and CDR2 SYDVKM. The CDR3 spells CASTQPGTWNTEAFF. The CDR3 DNA reads TGTGCCAGCACTCAACCGGGGACATGGAACACTGAAGCTTTCTTT.

This clone was found once. The junction differs from germline at one of its ends, possibly a read error. The chain carries TRBV6-5 and TRBJ1-2; no firm D call. CDR3 length: 13 residues. Per germline, CDR1 MNHEY and CDR2 SVGAGI. The CDR3 sequence is CASSYSSSQSHFF. The CDR3 DNA reads TGTGCCAGCAGTTACTCGTCGAGCCAATCCCACTTCTTC.

The chain joins TRBV5-4 to TRBJ1-1; D ambiguous. The CDR3 covers 13 residues. Per germline, CDR1 SGHNT and CDR2 YYREEE (reference sequence). V lost 1 base and J 12 bases, leaving 16 bases between the germline ends. The CDR3 coding sequence is TGTGCCAGCAGCTTGTATGAGGGCCCGTTAACTTTCTTT. Translating gives CASSLYEGPLTFF.

Details on this clone: This CDR3 is also generated by other DNA sequences in the sample. The CDR3 is CASSLTENYGYTF. CDR3 coding DNA: TGTGCCAGCAGCTTGACAGAAAACTATGGCTACACCTTC. The chain joins TRBV7-9 to TRBJ1-2, with a tentative D call TRBD1 (5 bases). The V and J ends lost 3 bases and 2 bases respectively, with 7 bases between them. This CDR3 comprises 13 residues. Per the germline V gene, CDR1 is SEHNR and CDR2 is FQNEAQ (reference sequence).

CDR3 in amino acids: CASSPRWDTGELFF. The CDR3 nucleotides read TGTGCCAGCAGCCCGCGTTGGGACACCGGGGAGCTGTTTTTT. The V call is TRBV11-2, the J call TRBJ2-2; D unresolved. V gave up 5 bases and J gave up 3 bases, with 10 bases separating them. The germline V gene has CDR1 SGHAT and CDR2 FQNNGV. The CDR3 has 14 residues.